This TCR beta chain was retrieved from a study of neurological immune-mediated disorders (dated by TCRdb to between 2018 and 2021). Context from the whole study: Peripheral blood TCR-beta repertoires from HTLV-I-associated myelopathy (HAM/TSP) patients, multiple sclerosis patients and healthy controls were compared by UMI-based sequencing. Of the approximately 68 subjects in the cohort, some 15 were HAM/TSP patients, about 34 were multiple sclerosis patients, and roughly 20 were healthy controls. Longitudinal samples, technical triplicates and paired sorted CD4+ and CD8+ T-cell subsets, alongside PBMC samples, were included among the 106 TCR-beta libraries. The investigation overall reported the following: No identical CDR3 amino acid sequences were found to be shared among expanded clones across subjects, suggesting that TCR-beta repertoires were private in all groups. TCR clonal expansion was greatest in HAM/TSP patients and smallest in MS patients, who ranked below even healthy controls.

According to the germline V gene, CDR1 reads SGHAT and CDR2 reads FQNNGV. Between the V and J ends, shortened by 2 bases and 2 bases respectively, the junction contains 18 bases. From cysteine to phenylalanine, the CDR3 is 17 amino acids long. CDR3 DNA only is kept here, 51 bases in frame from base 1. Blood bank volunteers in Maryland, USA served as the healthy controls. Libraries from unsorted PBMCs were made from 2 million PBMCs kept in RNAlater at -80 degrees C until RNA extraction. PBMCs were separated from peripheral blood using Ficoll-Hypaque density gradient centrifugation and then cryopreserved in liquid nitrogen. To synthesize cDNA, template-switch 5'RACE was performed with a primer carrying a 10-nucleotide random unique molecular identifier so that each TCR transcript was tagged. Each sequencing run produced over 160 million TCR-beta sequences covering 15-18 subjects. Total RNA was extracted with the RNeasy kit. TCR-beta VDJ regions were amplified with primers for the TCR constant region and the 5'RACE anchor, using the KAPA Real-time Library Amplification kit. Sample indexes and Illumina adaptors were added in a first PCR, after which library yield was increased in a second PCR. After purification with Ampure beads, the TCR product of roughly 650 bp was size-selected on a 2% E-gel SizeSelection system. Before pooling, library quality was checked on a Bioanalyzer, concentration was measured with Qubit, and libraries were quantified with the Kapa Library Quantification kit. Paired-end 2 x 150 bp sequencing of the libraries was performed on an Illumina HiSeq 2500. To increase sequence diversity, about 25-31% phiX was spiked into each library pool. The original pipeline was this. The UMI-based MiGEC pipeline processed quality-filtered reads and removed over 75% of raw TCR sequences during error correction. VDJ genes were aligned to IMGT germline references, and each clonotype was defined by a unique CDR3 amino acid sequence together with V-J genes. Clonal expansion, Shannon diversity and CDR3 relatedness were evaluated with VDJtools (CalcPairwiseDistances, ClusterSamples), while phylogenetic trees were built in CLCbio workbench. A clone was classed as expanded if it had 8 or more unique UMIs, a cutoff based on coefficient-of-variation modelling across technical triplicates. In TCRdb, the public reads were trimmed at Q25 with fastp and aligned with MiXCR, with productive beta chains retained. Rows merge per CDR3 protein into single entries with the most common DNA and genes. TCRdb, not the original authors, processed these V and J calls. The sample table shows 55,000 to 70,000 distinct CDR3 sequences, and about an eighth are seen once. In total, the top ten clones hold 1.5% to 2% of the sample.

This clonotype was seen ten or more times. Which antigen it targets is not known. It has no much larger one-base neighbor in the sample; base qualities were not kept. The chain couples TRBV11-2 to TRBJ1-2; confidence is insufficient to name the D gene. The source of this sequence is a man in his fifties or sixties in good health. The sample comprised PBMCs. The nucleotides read TGTGCCAGCAGCTTATCGTTCTCGGCGGCAGGAAACTATGGCTACACCTTC. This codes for CASSLSFSAAGNYGYTF.